A single sample is the source of the 25 T cell receptor beta chains below, sequenced in a study of blood T cell repertoires in COVID-19. Sequencing used immunoSEQ multiplex PCR; TCRdb keeps in-frame clones, though not all of them. The repertoire includes 200,000 to 300,000 clones, over 80% of them detected once, and roughly 5.5% sits in the top ten. The sequenced sample consisted of peripheral blood. These receptors all stem from a human donor in a cohort sampled during active COVID-19.

The gene calls are TRBV10-3 and TRBJ1-5, with D perhaps matching TRBD1 (5 bases). Germline CDR1 ENHRY, CDR2 SYGVKD. The CDR3 totals 15 residues. With 5 bases removed from V and 0 bases from J, the gap between germline ends came to 11 bases. This chain's CDR3 is CAISPTGNSNQPQHF. CDR3 coding DNA: TGTGCCATCAGTCCTACAGGAAATAGCAATCAGCCCCAGCATTTT.

V and J are TRBV9 and TRBJ2-3; 10 nucleotides align to TRBD2. The V gene end was trimmed by 4 bases and the J gene end by 2 bases; junction bases not matched to a gene: 13. This CDR3 has 18 amino acids. Germline V gives CDR1 SGDLS, CDR2 YYNGEE. CDR3 DNA: TGTGCCAGCAGCCACAAAGGAGGAGCGGGGGGGAACACAGATACGCAGTATTTT. This translates into CASSHKGGAGGNTDTQYF.

This clone occurred a few times. The chain has TRBV2 and TRBJ1-1; 12 bases are a match to TRBD1. The length of the CDR3 is 14 residues. V dropped 0 bases and J dropped 9; count of bases not matched to a gene: 2. The germline CDR1 and CDR2 sequences are SNHLY and FYNNEI. The DNA for the CDR3 is TGTGCCAGCAGTGAAGCTAGGGACAGGGGGCAAGCTTTCTTT. Translation: CASSEARDRGQAFF.

This clone was seen a few times. Within the sample, other DNA sequences also encode this same CDR3. The chain links TRBV3-1 (or the pseudogene TRBV3-2) to TRBJ2-7; D perhaps matches TRBD1 (5 bases). CDR1 and CDR2 (germline): LGHDT, YNNKEL (reference sequence). The length of the CDR3 is 13 residues. V gave up 3 bases and J gave up 7 bases, with 13 bases separating them. The CDR3: CASSQARAGEQYF. In DNA form, the CDR3 reads TGTGCCAGCAGCCAGGCCCGGGCAGGGGAGCAGTACTTC.

This clone was observed a handful of times. Germline and junction disagree at one end, which may indicate a read error. This sequence joins TRBV20-1 and TRBJ1-3; the match to TRBD1 covers 7 bases. CDR1 is DFQATT, CDR2 SNEGSKA, per germline (reference sequence). The CDR3 loop spans 11 amino acids. The DNA of the CDR3 is TGTACAGGGGCCTCTGGAAACACCATATATTTT. Its protein product is CTGASGNTIYF.

The chain has TRBV5-1 and TRBJ2-1; D call uncertain. CDR1 is SGHRS, CDR2 YFSETQ, per germline. The CDR3 covers 13 residues. V lost 3 bases and J lost 6, with 10 bases in between. The CDR3 DNA sequence: TGCGCCAGCAGCTCCCCAGGATTCAATGAGCAGTTCTTC. Protein product: CASSSPGFNEQFF. Filled out from reference TRBV5-1 and TRBJ2-1, the complete variable domain reads KAGVTQTPRYLIKTRGQQVTLSCSPISGHRSVSWYQQTPGQGLQFLFEYFSETQRNKGNFPGRFSGRQFSNSRSEMNVSTLELGDSALYLCASSSPGFNEQFFGPGTRLTVL.

The chain carries TRBV9 and TRBJ1-2; no reliable D call. Germline CDR1 reads SGDLS; CDR2 reads YYNGEE. CDR3 length: 14 residues. V shed 0 bases and J shed 6 bases, with 12 bases lying between them. The CDR3 nucleotides read TGTGCCAGCAGCGTAGTACCCGCCGGGGATGGCTACACCTTC. Residues: CASSVVPAGDGYTF. The full variable domain, its missing parts supplied by reference TRBV9 and TRBJ1-2, is DSGVTQTPKHLITATGQRVTLRCSPRSGDLSVYWYQQSLDQGLQFLIQYYNGEERAKGNILERFSAQQFPDLHSELNLSSLELGDSALYFCASSVVPAGDGYTFGSGTRLTVV.

The rearrangement joins TRBV9 to TRBJ2-3; D is perhaps TRBD1 (5 bases). The V end was cut by 2 bases, the J end by 4 bases, with 8 bases between. CDR1 SGDLS and CDR2 YYNGEE come from the germline V gene. CDR3 size: 13 residues. CDR3 sequence: CASSVQGPDTQYF. In DNA form, the CDR3 reads TGTGCCAGCAGCGTCCAGGGCCCAGATACGCAGTATTTT.

The CDR3: CASRTRMNEKLFF. In DNA, the CDR3 is TGTGCCAGCAGGACTAGGATGAATGAAAAACTGTTTTTT. The chain couples TRBV2 to TRBJ1-4; no firm D call. V was shortened by 6 bases and J by 5 bases, with 10 bases between the two germline ends. The CDR3 covers 13 residues. The germline gives CDR1 SNHLY, CDR2 FYNNEI.

The V call is TRBV18, the J call TRBJ2-1, with TRBD2 identical over 9 bases. The trim removed 2 bases at V and 9 bases at J, leaving 2 bases unmatched. CDR3 length: 13 amino acids. Germline CDR1 KGHSH, CDR2 LQKENI. This CDR3 is CASSPDSGGEQFF. CDR3 bases: TGTGCCAGCTCACCAGATAGCGGGGGTGAGCAGTTCTTC.

The chain carries TRBV30 and TRBJ1-3; D may be TRBD1 (5 bases). This CDR3 spans 13 amino acids. Germline V lookup: CDR1 GTSNPN, CDR2 SVGIG (reference sequence). V lost 3 bases to trimming and J lost 2 bases, with 8 bases between them. The CDR3 is CAWSTQAGNTIYF. CDR3 nucleotide sequence: TGTGCCTGGAGCACACAGGCTGGAAACACCATATATTTT.

This clone was seen once. The chain couples TRBV18 to TRBJ2-1, with D perhaps matching TRBD2 (6 bases). This CDR3 region has 16 residues. V was pared by 0 bases and J by 5 bases, with 14 bases between. Germline CDR1 KGHSH, CDR2 LQKENI. The CDR3 sequence: CASSPPLTGDDNEQFF. CDR3 nucleotide sequence: TGTGCCAGCTCACCACCGTTGACGGGGGATGACAATGAGCAGTTCTTC.

The chain is built from TRBV9 and TRBJ2-1; D possibly corresponds to TRBD1 (6 bases). Trimming left V 2 bases short and J 5 bases short, with 11 bases between. CDR3 length: 14 amino acids. Germline values: CDR1 SGDLS, CDR2 YYNGEE. The CDR3: CASSVRDNNNEQFF. As DNA, the CDR3 is TGTGCCAGCAGCGTCCGGGACAACAACAATGAGCAGTTCTTC.

The chain combines TRBV6-5 with TRBJ2-7; possibly TRBD2 for D (5 bases). Germline V gives CDR1 MNHEY, CDR2 SVGAGI. The CDR3 loop spans 14 amino acids. V was cut by 4 bases and J by 6 bases, with 16 bases left in between. The CDR3 region has the DNA TGTGCCAGCAGTTTCCGGACCCGAGAGGGCGAGCAGTACTTC. It yields the protein CASSFRTREGEQYF.

The chain employs TRBV5-6 and TRBJ1-4, with 8 bases identical to TRBD1. The CDR3 is 14 amino acids. CDR1 and CDR2 (germline): SGHDT, YYEEEE. With 4 bases clipped from V and 3 bases from J, the junction kept 2 bases outside the gene matches. The CDR3: CASSLRGPNEKLFF. Written as DNA, the CDR3 is TGTGCCAGCAGCCTCAGGGGGCCTAATGAAAAACTGTTTTTT.

This chain joins TRBV28 and TRBJ2-1; maybe TRBD1 (6 bases). Trimming left V 7 bases short and J 8 bases short, with 21 bases between. The CDR3 is 15 amino acids. Germline loops: CDR1 MDHEN, CDR2 SYDVKM. DNA for the CDR3: TGTGCCAGCATTGGGGGAGCAGGGGCCAGGGATGAGCAGTTCTTC. It encodes CASIGGAGARDEQFF. The variable domain in full, with the rest retrieved from reference TRBV28 and TRBJ2-1, is DVKVTQSSRYLVKRTGEKVFLECVQDMDHENMFWYRQDPGLGLRLIYFSYDVKMKEKGDIPEGYSVSREKKERFSLILESASTNQTSMYLCASIGGAGARDEQFFGPGTRLTVL.

V and J are TRBV6-6 and TRBJ2-7, with 8 nucleotides matching TRBD1. The CDR3 totals 15 residues. Germline V gene lookup returns CDR1 MNHNY and CDR2 SVGAGI (reference sequence). Unmatched junction bases numbered 9, after V lost 6 bases and J lost 2 bases. Written as DNA, the CDR3 is TGTGCCAGCAGCAAAATCAGGGGGCCCCCCTACGAGCAGTACTTC. It translates to CASSKIRGPPYEQYF.

The V call is TRBV7-2, the J call TRBJ1-3, with 9 bases fitting TRBD1. V shed 4 bases and J 2 bases; nucleotides not matched to a gene: 15. The CDR3 runs 19 residues. Germline V gene sequence: CDR1 SGHTA, CDR2 FQGNSA. CDR3 region: CASSSSPFRGQGAGNTIYF. Here the CDR3 DNA reads TGTGCCAGCAGCTCATCACCGTTCCGGGGACAGGGAGCTGGAAACACCATATATTTT.

The gene calls are TRBV11-2 and TRBJ1-3; TRBD1 agrees at 7 bases. This CDR3 has 15 residues. Germline loops: CDR1 SGHAT, CDR2 FQNNGV. The ends lost 1 base at V and 7 bases at J; junction bases unmatched: 7. CDR3 coding DNA: TGTGCCAGCAGCTTAGGGACCACAGGGGATAACACCATATATTTT. Translation: CASSLGTTGDNTIYF. The full variable domain, with the rest looked up from reference TRBV11-2 and TRBJ1-3, is EAGVAQSPRYKIIEKRQSVAFWCNPISGHATLYWYQQILGQGPKLLIQFQNNGVVDDSQLPKDRFSAERLKGVDSTLKIQPAKLEDSAVYLCASSLGTTGDNTIYFGEGSWLTVV.

The chain employs TRBV9 and TRBJ2-1; the match to TRBD2 covers 8 bases. CDR1 and CDR2 (germline): SGDLS, YYNGEE. After removal of 0 bases from V and 8 bases from J, the junction contained 10 bases not matched to a gene. The CDR3 is 16 amino acids. CDR3 residues: CASSVVVSGGYDEQFF. CDR3 sequence (DNA): TGTGCCAGCAGCGTAGTAGTGAGCGGGGGTTACGATGAGCAGTTCTTC.

The gene calls are TRBV5-4 and TRBJ2-7, with D possibly being TRBD1 (6 bases). Trimming cost V 0 bases and J 0 bases, with 7 bases left between them. The CDR3 has 14 residues. The germline V gene has CDR1 SGHNT and CDR2 YYREEE (reference sequence). The DNA for the CDR3 is TGTGCCAGCAGCTTGGACAGGGTCTCCTACGAGCAGTACTTC. Translation gives CASSLDRVSYEQYF.

The V call is TRBV10-3, the J call TRBJ1-2, with D unresolved. Germline CDR1 reads ENHRY; CDR2 reads SYGVKD. This CDR3 has 14 residues. V was pared by 5 bases and J by 3 bases, with 13 bases between. Written as DNA, the CDR3 is TGTGCCATCAGTCGGCGGCAGTCGGACTATGGCTACACCTTC. Its translation: CAISRRQSDYGYTF.

The V gene is TRBV3-1 (or the pseudogene TRBV3-2), the J gene TRBJ1-2, with 11 nucleotides matching TRBD1. Germline assignment: CDR1 LGHDT and CDR2 YNNKEL (reference sequence). J gave up 6 bases and V 4 bases, and 4 bases lay outside the gene matches. The CDR3 extends over 14 amino acids. The chain's CDR3 is CASSRGQGVHGYTF. CDR3 bases: TGTGCCAGCAGCCGGGGACAGGGGGTCCATGGCTACACCTTC.

This clone was observed a handful of times. The rearrangement joins TRBV5-1 to TRBJ1-4; D gene unclear. CDR3 length: 15 residues. Trimming removed 0 bases from V and 0 bases from J, with 6 bases in between. Germline V gives CDR1 SGHRS, CDR2 YFSETQ. The CDR3 spells CASSLASATNEKLFF. The CDR3 region has the DNA TGCGCCAGCAGCTTGGCGTCTGCAACTAATGAAAAACTGTTTTTT.

The chain couples TRBV7-9 to TRBJ2-3; TRBD1 is a possible D gene (6 bases). The CDR3 covers 16 residues. V was clipped by 4 bases and J by 2 bases, with 16 bases between them. Germline CDR1 reads SEHNR; CDR2 reads FQNEAQ (reference sequence). CDR3 in DNA: TGTGCCAGCAGCTCGATCACAGGGTCACTCACAGATACGCAGTATTTT. Amino acid sequence: CASSSITGSLTDTQYF.